This TCR beta chain was sequenced for a study of identical twins. General study points: The authors noted that invariant MAIT and iNKT cells could partly confound zero-insertion analyses.

Germline V gene data show CDR1 as SGHRS and CDR2 as YFSETQ. This CDR3 region has 14 residues. About this clonotype: Its antigen remains unknown.

TCRdb fed the 5' RACE reads into MiXCR, producing one record per CDR3 protein. The sample carries 1.5 million to 2 million distinct CDR3 sequences, under 35% recorded once. The source material was cord blood. This receptor was obtained from a newborn girl in good health. The gene calls are TRBV5-1 and TRBJ2-5; 11 bases are shared with TRBD2. The tail of the sequence fits TRBJ2-7 better, so the J call may be wrong. Here the CDR3 reads CASSSSGRFDEQYF. The CDR3 bases are TGCGCCAGCAGCTCTAGCGGGAGGTTCGACGAGCAGTACTTC.